This TCR beta chain was identified during a study of T cell repertoires in cytomegalovirus infection. For the study at large: TCR beta signatures that were public indicated CMV infection and matching HLA type. Overall study results and limits: HLA-C-restricted CMV clonotypes gave the most frequent clonotype in two of eight donors.

CDR3 size: 17 residues. Per the germline V gene, CDR1 is SEHNR and CDR2 is FQNEAQ (reference sequence). V was clipped by 5 bases and J by 13 bases, with 30 bases between them. In regard to this clonotype: As yet, its antigen is unknown.

TCRdb itself ran the reads through MiXCR, one entry per CDR3 protein. This table holds 680,000 or so distinct CDR3 sequences, 35% found once. The chain recombines TRBV7-9 with TRBJ2-1; a possible D gene is TRBD2 (6 bases). The sequenced sample consisted of PBMCs. This TCR derives from a human donor in good health (CMV status not recorded). Some clones in this sample may be carry-over from other donors' samples. CDR3 in DNA: TGTGCCAGCAGCCACCAACCCGGGACTCCGATTGGCGCCCAACAGTTCTTC. Residues: CASSHQPGTPIGAQQFF. The full variable domain, in which reference TRBV7-9 and TRBJ2-1 provide the parts outside the CDR3, is DTGVSQNPRHKITKRGQNVTFRCDPISEHNRLYWYRQTLGQGPEFLTYFQNEAQLEKSRLLSDRFSAERPKGSFSTLEIQRTEQGDSAMYLCASSHQPGTPIGAQQFFGPGTRLTVL.